The 29 T cell receptor beta chains given below trace back to one sample, sequenced in a study of blood T cell repertoires in COVID-19. Repertoires were generated with immunoSEQ multiplex PCR, while TCRdb's copy carries only in-frame clones and drops some. The sample records over 200,000 clones, around four fifths being singletons. Sequenced input: peripheral blood. Receptor source: a man between 35 and 55 years old with active or convalescent COVID-19.

The rearrangement links TRBV18 to TRBJ2-6, with 7 positions matching TRBD1. The CDR3 totals 17 residues. V was pared by 3 bases and J by 3 bases, with 8 bases of the junction left unmatched. Germline V gene data show CDR1 as KGHSH and CDR2 as LQKENI. The CDR3 is CASSPPKQGSGANVLTF. DNA for the CDR3: TGTGCCAGCTCACCCCCTAAACAGGGGAGTGGGGCCAACGTCCTGACTTTC.

This clone was observed once. The V gene is TRBV7-3, the J gene TRBJ1-1, with D unresolved. Trimming cost V 1 base and J 5 bases, with 17 bases left between them. The germline V gene has CDR1 SGHTA and CDR2 FQGTGA. This CDR3 contains 16 residues. The CDR3 nucleotides are TGTGCCAGCAGCTTAAAACCCCTCTTCGGAGGAACTGAAGCTTTCTTT. Amino acid sequence: CASSLKPLFGGTEAFF.

The J gene is TRBJ2-1, the V gene TRBV6-6; TRBD1 agrees at 8 bases. Germline V gene sequence: CDR1 MNHNY, CDR2 SVGAGI (reference sequence). V was clipped by 5 bases and J by 5 bases; unmatched bases: 8. This CDR3 comprises 15 residues. The CDR3 DNA is TGTGCCAGCAGTAAACCGGGACAGGACCACAATGAGCAGTTCTTC. Its protein product is CASSKPGQDHNEQFF.

This clone was recorded a few times. The chain employs TRBV6-1 and TRBJ1-3, with D uncertain. CDR3 length equals 12 residues. In germline, CDR1 is MNHNS, CDR2 SASEGT. Trimming removed 2 bases at V and 10 bases at J, with 9 bases between. This CDR3 is CASSELQRTIYF. The CDR3 nucleotides are TGTGCCAGCAGTGAACTTCAGAGGACCATATATTTT.

CDR3: CASSPHGVWGYTF. DNA for the CDR3: TGTGCCAGCAGCCCCCACGGAGTGTGGGGCTACACCTTC. This chain joins TRBV7-9 and TRBJ1-2, with D hard to call. Per germline, CDR1 SEHNR and CDR2 FQNEAQ (reference sequence). The CDR3 has 13 residues. The V gene lost 5 bases and the J gene lost 8 bases, with 15 bases spanning the gap.

V gene TRBV24-1 combines with J gene TRBJ2-5; D is possibly TRBD2 (5 bases). With 9 bases removed from V and 5 bases from J, the gap between germline ends came to 21 bases. Germline CDR1 is KGHDR and CDR2 is SFDVKD. The CDR3 covers 15 residues. The CDR3 nucleotides read TGTGCCACCGGGGAGCGGAGTCAAAATAGGGAGACCCAGTACTTC. Protein sequence: CATGERSQNRETQYF.

A single count supports this clone. The CDR3 loop reads CASRSLVANYGYTF. The CDR3 DNA reads TGTGCCAGCAGGTCATTAGTGGCTAACTATGGCTACACCTTC. The chain combines TRBV27 with TRBJ1-2; D gene ambiguous. The CDR3 is 14 residues long. The germline V and J ends were trimmed by 6 bases and 0 bases, with 11 bases remaining between them. Germline values: CDR1 MNHEY, CDR2 SMNVEV (reference sequence).

This clone was counted a single time. CDR3 protein: CAPSAGTPDTQYF. The CDR3, as DNA: TGTGCCCCCTCGGCGGGGACCCCAGATACGCAGTATTTT. This rearrangement joins TRBV24-1 to TRBJ2-3, with a weak D call TRBD2 (6 bases). CDR3 length: 13 residues. Germline-derived CDR1 and CDR2 are KGHDR and SFDVKD. Trimming shortened V by 12 bases and J by 4 bases, and 16 bases separated the two germline ends.

This clone was detected only a few times. The V call is TRBV5-1, the J call TRBJ1-5, with a weak D call TRBD1 (6 bases). The CDR3 consists of 15 residues. Germline V gene data show CDR1 as SGHRS and CDR2 as YFSETQ. Deletions cut 4 bases from V and 1 base from J, with 12 bases between. CDR3 bases: TGCGCCAGCAGCCTTACAGGGAAGAGCAATCAGCCCCAGCATTTT. This gives the protein CASSLTGKSNQPQHF. The entire variable domain, with the rest obtained from reference TRBV5-1 and TRBJ1-5, is as follows: KAGVTQTPRYLIKTRGQQVTLSCSPISGHRSVSWYQQTPGQGLQFLFEYFSETQRNKGNFPGRFSGRQFSNSRSEMNVSTLELGDSALYLCASSLTGKSNQPQHFGDGTRLSIL.

The chain couples TRBV6-5 to TRBJ2-7; no reliable D call. There are 14 residues in the CDR3. V lost 8 bases to trimming and J lost 5 bases, with 19 bases between them. The germline CDR1 and CDR2 sequences are MNHEY and SVGAGI. The CDR3, as DNA: TGTGCCAGCTCGTCGGTTTGGGCTTCGCACGAGCAGTACTTC. Translation gives CASSSVWASHEQYF.

The chain combines TRBV19 with TRBJ1-4; possible D gene TRBD1, 5 bases. V lost 3 bases to trimming and J lost 8 bases, with 7 bases between them. This CDR3 is 12 amino acids long. In germline, CDR1 is LNHDA, CDR2 SQIVND (reference sequence). CDR3 sequence (DNA): TGTGCCAGTAGTATGAGACAGGAAAAACTGTTTTTT. It specifies CASSMRQEKLFF. Variable domain in full (rest from reference TRBV19 and TRBJ1-4): DGGITQSPKYLFRKEGQNVTLSCEQNLNHDAMYWYRQDPGQGLRLIYYSQIVNDFQKGDIAEGYSVSREKKESFPLTVTSAQKNPTAFYLCASSMRQEKLFFGSGTQLSVL.

The chain combines TRBV15 with TRBJ2-5; a possible D gene is TRBD2 (6 bases). The germline V and J ends were trimmed by 0 bases and 4 bases, with 9 bases remaining between them. CDR3 length: 14 residues. Germline values: CDR1 LNHNV, CDR2 YYDKDF (reference sequence). CDR3 in DNA: TGTGCCACCAGCAGAGATGGGGGAGGAGAGACCCAGTACTTC. It specifies CATSRDGGGETQYF.

The genes are TRBV5-1 and TRBJ2-3; D perhaps matches TRBD2 (6 bases). Germline V gene lookup returns CDR1 SGHRS and CDR2 YFSETQ. The CDR3 covers 16 residues. The V and J ends lost 1 base and 5 bases respectively, with 17 bases between them. CDR3: CASSLQTRQRGDTQYF. CDR3 DNA sequence: TGCGCCAGCAGCTTGCAGACTAGACAGAGGGGAGATACGCAGTATTTT.

This clone has just a few counts. V usage is TRBV9 and J usage is TRBJ2-6; D not resolved. This CDR3 spans 17 amino acids. Trimming pared 6 bases from V and 0 bases from J, leaving 16 bases between. Germline values: CDR1 SGDLS, CDR2 YYNGEE. CDR3 amino acids: CASTPDGQLSGANVLTF. The CDR3 DNA is TGTGCCAGCACCCCCGATGGGCAGCTCTCTGGGGCCAACGTCCTGACTTTC.

The gene calls are TRBV7-9 and TRBJ2-1; TRBD2 matches at 7 bases. Germline V gene sequence: CDR1 SEHNR, CDR2 FQNEAQ (reference sequence). V dropped 4 bases and J dropped 8; count of bases not matched to a gene: 11. There are 15 residues in the CDR3. CDR3 amino acids: CASSSGPGGGDEQFF. The DNA for the CDR3 is TGTGCCAGCAGCTCGGGACCGGGAGGAGGGGATGAGCAGTTCTTC.

The chain joins TRBV5-1 to TRBJ2-5; perhaps TRBD2 as D (6 bases). The CDR3 runs to 14 residues. With 4 bases removed from V and 2 bases from J, the gap between germline ends came to 12 bases. Germline lookup yields CDR1 SGHRS and CDR2 YFSETQ. The CDR3 reads CASSGGTVQETQYF. Here the CDR3 DNA reads TGCGCCAGCAGCGGCGGGACCGTTCAAGAGACCCAGTACTTC.

CDR3 sequence reads: CASSLYSGAGAGNTIYF. For the CDR3, the DNA is TGTGCCAGCAGCTTATATAGTGGGGCAGGGGCTGGAAACACCATATATTTT. The J gene is TRBJ1-3, the V gene TRBV7-2; D may be TRBD1 (6 bases). Germline-derived CDR1 and CDR2 are SGHTA and FQGNSA. The CDR3 runs 17 residues. The V gene lost 2 bases and the J gene lost 2 bases, with 16 bases spanning the gap.

The V and J genes are TRBV18 and TRBJ2-1; 10 nucleotides match TRBD2. CDR3 length equals 16 residues. The germline CDR1 and CDR2 sequences are KGHSH and LQKENI. With V trimmed by 4 bases and J by 9 bases, 12 bases remained unmatched. The DNA of the CDR3 is TGTGCCAGCTCACGGGGGACTAGCGCTGACGGGGGTGAGCAGTTCTTC. The encoded protein is CASSRGTSADGGEQFF. Looking up the rest from reference TRBV18 and TRBJ2-1 gives the full variable domain: NAGVMQNPRHLVRRRGQEARLRCSPMKGHSHVYWYRQLPEEGLKFMVYLQKENIIDESGMPKERFSAEFPKEGPSILRIQQVVRGDSAAYFCASSRGTSADGGEQFFGPGTRLTVL.

The V call is TRBV30, the J call TRBJ1-2; perhaps TRBD1 as D (5 bases). Germline CDR1 is GTSNPN and CDR2 is SVGIG (reference sequence). The CDR3 runs to 12 residues. V was pared by 3 bases and J by 3 bases, with 8 bases between. The DNA of the CDR3 is TGTGCCTGGAGAGGGGAGGACTATGGCTACACCTTC. This sequence encodes CAWRGEDYGYTF.

This clone was seen only once. The gene calls are TRBV4-3 and TRBJ1-3, with D uncertain. Between the trimmed V and J ends, which lost 2 bases and 3 bases, there was a span of 14 bases. The CDR3 totals 16 residues. CDR1 is LGHNA, CDR2 YSLEER, per germline. The CDR3 region is CASSQSGLGGGNTIYF. Written as DNA, the CDR3 is TGCGCCAGCAGCCAATCCGGACTTGGAGGTGGAAACACCATATATTTT.

This chain uses TRBV5-1 with TRBJ2-1, with D maybe TRBD2 (6 bases). This CDR3 comprises 15 residues. Germline CDR1 and CDR2: SGHRS and YFSETQ. Trimming cost V 2 bases and J 8 bases, with 17 bases left between them. In nucleotides, the CDR3 is TGCGCCAGCAGCTTCGGGGGACCGCGCGGAGATGAGCAGTTCTTC. The encoded protein is CASSFGGPRGDEQFF. Using reference TRBV5-1 and TRBJ2-1 for the parts outside the CDR3, the full variable domain is KAGVTQTPRYLIKTRGQQVTLSCSPISGHRSVSWYQQTPGQGLQFLFEYFSETQRNKGNFPGRFSGRQFSNSRSEMNVSTLELGDSALYLCASSFGGPRGDEQFFGPGTRLTVL.

The chain recombines TRBV9 with TRBJ1-4, with a tentative D call TRBD1 (6 bases). With 1 base removed from V and 8 bases from J, the gap between germline ends came to 18 bases. Germline V gene lookup returns CDR1 SGDLS and CDR2 YYNGEE. The CDR3 has 16 residues. The CDR3 DNA sequence: TGTGCCAGCAGCGTACGGTCTGGCACAGGGAAAGAAAAACTGTTTTTT. Its translation is CASSVRSGTGKEKLFF.

V usage is TRBV7-2 and J usage is TRBJ1-1; TRBD1 matches at 7 bases. The CDR3 consists of 15 residues. Germline values: CDR1 SGHTA, CDR2 FQGNSA. After removal of 5 bases from V and 8 bases from J, the junction contained 14 bases not matched to a gene. Here the CDR3 reads CASSNLGGGVPEAFF. CDR3 in DNA: TGTGCCAGCAGCAACTTAGGGGGCGGGGTTCCCGAAGCTTTCTTT.

The chain has TRBV12-5 and TRBJ2-1, with D tentatively TRBD2 (5 bases). In germline, CDR1 is LGHNT, CDR2 FRNRAP. This CDR3 has 15 amino acids. The germline V and J ends were trimmed by 0 bases and 5 bases, with 11 bases remaining between them. This chain's CDR3 is CASGLVQAGNNEQFF. In DNA form, the CDR3 reads TGTGCTAGTGGTTTGGTACAAGCCGGGAACAATGAGCAGTTCTTC.

The chain carries TRBV5-1 and TRBJ2-3; a possible D gene is TRBD1 (6 bases). The CDR3 consists of 15 residues. Trimming shortened V by 1 base and J by 2 bases, and 11 bases separated the two germline ends. In germline, CDR1 is SGHRS, CDR2 YFSETQ. The CDR3 loop is CASSLSAGATDTQYF. The CDR3 region has the DNA TGCGCCAGCAGCTTGTCGGCAGGGGCCACAGATACGCAGTATTTT.

This clone is a singleton in its sample. This chain joins TRBV30 and TRBJ1-6; TRBD1 matches at 7 bases. The V gene end was trimmed by 8 bases and the J gene end by 9 bases; junction bases not matched to a gene: 10. The germline V gene encodes CDR1 GTSNPN and CDR2 SVGIG (reference sequence). This CDR3 is built from 13 residues. DNA for the CDR3: TGTGCCGGAATCTTACAGGGGACTTCACCCCTCCACTTT. Translation: CAGILQGTSPLHF.

The J gene is TRBJ2-7, the V gene TRBV9; D possibly corresponds to TRBD2 (6 bases). The CDR3 extends over 16 amino acids. Trimming left V 4 bases short and J 2 bases short, with 19 bases between. Germline V gene lookup returns CDR1 SGDLS and CDR2 YYNGEE. This CDR3 reads CASSLGAGRSAYEQYF. The CDR3 nucleotides are TGTGCCAGCAGCCTGGGCGCGGGGAGGTCAGCCTACGAGCAGTACTTC.

The chain employs TRBV5-5 and TRBJ2-1; the match to TRBD1 covers 10 bases. The germline V gene encodes CDR1 SGHKS and CDR2 YYEKEE (reference sequence). V was clipped by 2 bases and J by 5 bases; unmatched bases: 4. The CDR3 sequence is 15 residues long. As DNA, the CDR3 is TGTGCCAGCAGCTTCGGACAGGGGGGTAACAATGAGCAGTTCTTC. It is translated as CASSFGQGGNNEQFF. The full variable domain, completed using reference TRBV5-5 and TRBJ2-1, is DAGVTQSPTHLIKTRGQQVTLRCSPISGHKSVSWYQQVLGQGPQFIFQYYEKEERGRGNFPDRFSARQFPNYSSELNVNALLLGDSALYLCASSFGQGGNNEQFFGPGTRLTVL.

The chain uses TRBV11-2 and TRBJ2-5, with 8 bases fitting TRBD2. This CDR3 region has 14 residues. The germline CDR1 and CDR2 sequences are SGHAT and FQNNGV. V lost 4 bases to trimming and J lost 5 bases; unmatched junction nucleotides: 6. CDR3 region: CASSSSGGEETQYF. CDR3 sequence (DNA): TGTGCCAGCAGCTCTTCCGGGGGGGAGGAGACCCAGTACTTC.